Below are 28 T cell receptor beta chains sequenced from a single sample in a study of human T cells and chemical hapten exposure. Time point denoted: healthy volunteer bleed at 6 weeks. Someone pulled total RNA out of unfractionated whole blood. TCRdb fed the RACE reads into MiXCR, producing one record per CDR3 protein. The table lists approximately 81,000 distinct CDR3 sequences, over 7% of them singletons. Sequenced input: whole blood. The receptors here all came from a male donor in good health. Some clones in this sample may be carry-over from other donors' samples.

The chain is built from TRBV6-1 and TRBJ2-5, with a tentative D call TRBD2 (7 bases). The V gene's germline CDR1 is MNHNS and CDR2 SASEGT. The CDR3 consists of 14 residues. The V and J ends lost 6 bases and 5 bases respectively, with 16 bases between them. The CDR3 DNA is TGTGCCAGCAGGGGCCCGAGGGGGGGGGAGACCCAGTACTTC. It encodes CASRGPRGGETQYF.

This clonotype was recorded a few times. The genes are TRBV6-2 or TRBV6-3 and TRBJ1-5, with TRBD1 identical over 7 bases. Germline assignment: CDR1 MNHEY and CDR2 SVGEGT. V was pared by 2 bases and J by 3 bases, with 4 bases of the junction left unmatched. There are 15 residues in the CDR3. The CDR3 spells CASSYGGQLNQPQHF. For the CDR3, the DNA is TGTGCCAGCAGTTACGGGGGACAGCTCAATCAGCCCCAGCATTTT.

The chain combines TRBV27 with TRBJ1-4; D is undetermined. Trimming cost V 5 bases and J 7 bases, with 14 bases left between them. The V gene's germline CDR1 is MNHEY and CDR2 SMNVEV (reference sequence). This CDR3 is 14 amino acids long. The CDR3 DNA sequence: TGTGCCAGCAGTCCGGCTGGGTTGAGTGAAAAACTGTTTTTT. The encoded protein is CASSPAGLSEKLFF.

The rearrangement links TRBV5-1 to TRBJ1-5; D unresolved. V was pared by 4 bases and J by 0 bases, with 17 bases between. Germline loops: CDR1 SGHRS, CDR2 YFSETQ. CDR3 length: 17 residues. In nucleotides, the CDR3 is TGCGCCAGCAGCCCAGGACTGAATCTTAATAGCAATCAGCCCCAGCATTTT. It codes for CASSPGLNLNSNQPQHF.

The rearrangement uses TRBV4-1 and TRBJ1-5; D is possibly TRBD1 (6 bases). The germline gives CDR1 MGHRA, CDR2 YSYEKL. CDR3 size: 18 residues. The V gene lost 0 bases and the J gene lost 5 bases, with 20 bases spanning the gap. This CDR3 reads CASSQDNLDRFGDQPQHF. DNA of the CDR3: TGCGCCAGCAGCCAAGATAATTTGGACAGATTTGGGGATCAGCCCCAGCATTTT.

The CDR3 coding sequence is TGTGCCAGCAGCCAAGATCGGAGGAGGCTGCAAGGGGACCAGTACTTC. This encodes CASSQDRRRLQGDQYF. V and J are TRBV4-2 and TRBJ2-5; D assignment may be TRBD1 or TRBD2 (5 bases each). This CDR3 has 16 residues. V was shortened by 0 bases and J by 10 bases, with 21 bases between the two germline ends. Germline V lookup: CDR1 LGHNA, CDR2 YNFKEQ.

In this sample, this clonotype turned up a few times. This chain connects TRBV5-4 to TRBJ1-3; D unresolved. The germline CDR1 and CDR2 sequences are SGHNT and YYREEE (reference sequence). Trimming took 4 bases from V and 1 from J, leaving 12 bases between them. This CDR3 spans 15 amino acids. The CDR3 spells CASSPGRTSGNTIYF. CDR3 DNA: TGTGCCAGCAGCCCAGGACGGACTTCTGGAAACACCATATATTTT.

Note on this clonotype: A read error may account for a junction end that differs from germline. This chain joins TRBV9 and TRBJ2-7; TRBD2 aligns across 10 bases. The CDR3 is made up of 15 amino acids. Germline assignment: CDR1 SGDLS and CDR2 YYNGEE. The CDR3 bases are TGTGACAGCAGCGGGGGGGAGGACAACTCCTACGAGCAGTACTTC. Translating it yields CDSSGGEDNSYEQYF.

This clonotype was picked up a small number of times. This rearrangement joins TRBV7-9 to TRBJ2-2, with 8 nucleotides matching TRBD1. V lost 3 bases and J lost 6; bases outside the gene matches: 0. Germline V gives CDR1 SEHNR, CDR2 FQNEAQ (reference sequence). The CDR3 spans 13 residues. The CDR3 reads CASSLTGAGELFF. CDR3 coding DNA: TGTGCCAGCAGCTTGACAGGGGCCGGGGAGCTGTTTTTT.

In DNA form, the CDR3 reads TGTGCCAGCAGCCAAGATCGGGGACAGCCCCAGCATTTT. Amino acid sequence: CASSQDRGQPQHF. V and J are TRBV14 and TRBJ1-5; no reliable D call. Germline values: CDR1 SGHDN, CDR2 FVKESK. The CDR3 contains 13 residues. The V gene lost 0 bases and the J gene lost 7 bases, with 7 bases spanning the gap.

V is TRBV4-3 and J is TRBJ1-4; D not certain. This CDR3 is built from 15 residues. Trimming shortened V by 4 bases and J by 5 bases, and 14 bases separated the two germline ends. Germline V CDR1 and CDR2: LGHNA, YSLEER. CDR3 in amino acids: CASSLNGEPNEKLFF. The CDR3 DNA sequence: TGCGCCAGCAGCCTGAACGGAGAACCAAATGAAAAACTGTTTTTT.

The sample holds many counts of this clonotype. This chain joins TRBV19 and TRBJ2-7, with D hard to call. V lost 7 bases to trimming and J lost 0 bases, with 10 bases between them. The germline gives CDR1 LNHDA, CDR2 SQIVND (reference sequence). The CDR3 loop spans 13 amino acids. The CDR3 region is CASIGPSSYEQYF. The CDR3 region has the DNA TGTGCCAGTATCGGACCATCCTCCTACGAGCAGTACTTC.

This clonotype appeared a few times. The rearrangement links TRBV5-6 to TRBJ2-3; 8 bases are a match to TRBD1. This CDR3 comprises 15 residues. Germline V gives CDR1 SGHDT, CDR2 YYEEEE. Losses at the gene ends were 4 bases for V and 0 bases for J; bases not matched to a gene: 4. DNA for the CDR3: TGTGCCAGCAGCAGGGACAGGCCAAGCACAGATACGCAGTATTTT. This gives the protein CASSRDRPSTDTQYF.

This clonotype was counted ten times or more. The DNA of the CDR3 is TGTGCCAGCAGCCCCGCCTACGAGCAGTACTTC. It specifies CASSPAYEQYF. The chain is built from TRBV11-2 and TRBJ2-7; the D is unclear. The CDR3 is 11 amino acids. Germline V CDR1 and CDR2: SGHAT, FQNNGV. The V end lost 5 bases, the J end lost 2 bases, and 4 bases lay between the germline ends.

This clonotype was counted many times. V usage is TRBV20-1 and J usage is TRBJ2-3; the D gene is possibly TRBD2 (6 bases). Germline values: CDR1 DFQATT, CDR2 SNEGSKA (reference sequence). The CDR3 is 16 residues long. Trimming cost V 0 bases and J 2 bases, with 15 bases left between them. The CDR3: CSARDMALATTDTQYF. CDR3 in DNA: TGCAGTGCTAGAGATATGGCACTAGCTACCACAGATACGCAGTATTTT.

This clonotype was found a few times. V usage is TRBV9 and J usage is TRBJ2-3; possible D gene TRBD2, 6 bases. Germline loops: CDR1 SGDLS, CDR2 YYNGEE. The CDR3 runs to 15 residues. V shed 0 bases and J shed 7 bases, with 15 bases lying between them. CDR3 loop: CASSVGDSGSHTQYF. The CDR3 DNA reads TGTGCCAGCAGCGTAGGAGATAGCGGCTCCCATACGCAGTATTTT.

The chain couples TRBV4-3 to TRBJ1-1, with D hard to call. Trimming cost V 3 bases and J 4 bases, with 15 bases left between them. CDR3 length equals 15 residues. Germline CDR1 reads LGHNA; CDR2 reads YSLEER. CDR3 region: CASSHEDPGSTEAFF. CDR3 nucleotide sequence: TGCGCCAGCAGCCATGAGGACCCCGGCAGCACTGAAGCTTTCTTT.

This clonotype was observed at least ten times. The DNA for the CDR3 is TGTGCCAGCAGCTTAGTGTGGGGCACAGATACGCAGTATTTT. It codes for CASSLVWGTDTQYF. This chain joins TRBV11-2 and TRBJ2-3; no clear D. Germline CDR1 is SGHAT and CDR2 is FQNNGV. V was shortened by 1 base and J by 1 base, with 6 bases between the two germline ends. CDR3 length equals 14 residues. The full variable domain, its missing parts supplied by reference TRBV11-2 and TRBJ2-3, is EAGVAQSPRYKIIEKRQSVAFWCNPISGHATLYWYQQILGQGPKLLIQFQNNGVVDDSQLPKDRFSAERLKGVDSTLKIQPAKLEDSAVYLCASSLVWGTDTQYFGPGTRLTVL.

Concerning this clonotype: The junction differs from germline at one of its ends, possibly a read error. The chain employs TRBV4-3 and TRBJ2-6; D possibly matches TRBD1 or TRBD2 (5 bases each). The CDR3 extends over 16 amino acids. Germline assignment: CDR1 LGHNA and CDR2 YSLEER. The CDR3 DNA reads TGCGCCAGCAGCCCCGGACTGCTCTCTGGGGCCAACGTCCCGACTTTC. This sequence encodes CASSPGLLSGANVPTF.

This chain links TRBV7-6 with TRBJ1-1, with D maybe TRBD1 (5 bases). Germline CDR1 SGHVS, CDR2 FNYEAQ. Trimming removed 2 bases from V and 1 base from J, with 11 bases in between. The CDR3 is 15 amino acids. The CDR3 spells CASSLTGKPNTEAFF. The CDR3 DNA is TGTGCCAGCAGCTTAACAGGAAAACCGAACACTGAAGCTTTCTTT.

This clonotype was counted a few times. This chain uses TRBV29-1 with TRBJ2-1, with TRBD2 matching 14 bases. From germline, CDR1 is SQVTM and CDR2 ANQGSEA. This CDR3 is built from 16 residues. The J segment lost 6 bases and the V segment lost 0 bases, leaving 4 bases of the junction unmatched. The CDR3 loop is CSVEEGTSGSVNEQFF. The CDR3 bases are TGCAGCGTTGAAGAGGGGACTAGCGGGAGTGTCAATGAGCAGTTCTTC.

The sample holds a few counts of this clonotype. The rearrangement links TRBV7-2 to TRBJ2-2; D is perhaps TRBD1 or TRBD2 (5 bases each). Trimming stripped 6 bases from V and 0 bases from J, with 14 bases between. Looked up from germline, CDR1 is SGHTA and CDR2 is FQGNSA. The CDR3 loop spans 16 amino acids. CDR3 DNA sequence: TGTGCCAGCAGACCCACCGGGACGACGAACACCGGGGAGCTGTTTTTT. Amino acids: CASRPTGTTNTGELFF.

There are a few counts of this clonotype. V is TRBV12-5 and J is TRBJ2-1; D ambiguous. The CDR3 spans 14 residues. Germline V gene sequence: CDR1 LGHNT, CDR2 FRNRAP. Trimming shortened V by 1 base and J by 4 bases, and 8 bases separated the two germline ends. CDR3 in amino acids: CASGLDTAYNEQFF. CDR3 sequence (DNA): TGTGCTAGTGGTTTGGATACTGCATACAATGAGCAGTTCTTC. The full variable domain, completed using reference TRBV12-5 and TRBJ2-1, is DARVTQTPRHKVTEMGQEVTMRCQPILGHNTVFWYRQTMMQGLELLAYFRNRAPLDDSGMPKDRFSAEMPDATLATLKIQPSEPRDSAVYFCASGLDTAYNEQFFGPGTRLTVL.

The chain couples TRBV7-9 to TRBJ1-3; D is undetermined. This CDR3 spans 14 amino acids. Trimming shortened V by 6 bases and J by 4 bases, and 13 bases separated the two germline ends. Germline V lookup: CDR1 SEHNR, CDR2 FQNEAQ (reference sequence). This CDR3 is CASSPGVNGNTIYF. The CDR3 DNA reads TGTGCCAGCAGTCCCGGTGTCAACGGAAACACCATATATTTT.

This chain links TRBV4-3 with TRBJ2-2; the D call may be TRBD1 or TRBD2 (5 bases each). This CDR3 is 15 amino acids long. V was cut by 4 bases and J by 1 base, with 10 bases left in between. The germline gives CDR1 LGHNA, CDR2 YSLEER. For the CDR3, the DNA is TGCGCCAGCAGCCCAGAGGGGAGGAACACCGGGGAGCTGTTTTTT. This gives the protein CASSPEGRNTGELFF.

In its sample, this clonotype was seen a few times. The DNA for the CDR3 is TGTGCCAGCAGTTACGGACCCACTGAAGCTTTCTTT. Translation: CASSYGPTEAFF. J is TRBJ1-1 and V is TRBV6-6; D call uncertain. Germline V gene data show CDR1 as MNHNY and CDR2 as SVGAGI (reference sequence). The CDR3 loop spans 12 amino acids. V lost 2 bases and J lost 4, with 5 bases in between.

This clonotype was seen a few times. The chain is built from TRBV12-3 or TRBV12-4 and TRBJ2-1; D possibly corresponds to TRBD2 (6 bases). V lost 8 bases and J lost 0, with 11 bases in between. CDR3 size: 14 residues. The CDR3 nucleotides are TGTGCCAGCGGGGCGGGGAGCTCCTACAATGAGCAGTTCTTC. Its translation: CASGAGSSYNEQFF.

This chain uses TRBV2 with TRBJ1-2; D gene uncertain. Germline lookup yields CDR1 SNHLY and CDR2 FYNNEI. V dropped 8 bases and J dropped 3 bases, with 7 bases sitting between them. This CDR3 has 11 residues. CDR3 DNA: TGTGCCAGCCTCCGGGACTATGGCTACACCTTC. Translated: CASLRDYGYTF.